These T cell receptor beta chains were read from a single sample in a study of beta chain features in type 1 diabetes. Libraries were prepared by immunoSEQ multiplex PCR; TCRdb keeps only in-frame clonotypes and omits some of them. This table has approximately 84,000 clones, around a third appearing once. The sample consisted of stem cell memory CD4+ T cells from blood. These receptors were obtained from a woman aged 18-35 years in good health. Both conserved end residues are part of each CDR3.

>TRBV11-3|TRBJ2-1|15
CASSSAGVTYNEQFF
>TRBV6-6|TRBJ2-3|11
CASSPADTQYF
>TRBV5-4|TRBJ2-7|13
CASSLRASYEQYF
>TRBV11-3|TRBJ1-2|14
CASSQGAGNYGYTF
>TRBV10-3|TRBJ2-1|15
CAISEVERGYNEQFF
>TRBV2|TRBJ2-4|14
CASSGTSGKNIQYF
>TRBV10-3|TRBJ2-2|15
CAIRPGQGPTGELFF
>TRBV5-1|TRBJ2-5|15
CASSSTGGWGETQYF
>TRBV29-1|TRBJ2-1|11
CSVRLSNEQFF
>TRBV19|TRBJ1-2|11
CASYKGKGYTF
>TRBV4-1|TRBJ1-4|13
CASSRPGTGELFF
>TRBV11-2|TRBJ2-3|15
CASSLLRGRTDTQYF
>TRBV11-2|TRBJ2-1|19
CASSLDLPLAGGRYNEQFF
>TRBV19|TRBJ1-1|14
CASNSGSVNTEAFF
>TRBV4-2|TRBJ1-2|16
CASSQVVAGGREGYTF
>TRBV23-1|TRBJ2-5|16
CASSQFGTPGPETQYF
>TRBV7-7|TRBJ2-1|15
CASSLGHHSYNEQFF
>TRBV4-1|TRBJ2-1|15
CASSQDRAASNEQFF